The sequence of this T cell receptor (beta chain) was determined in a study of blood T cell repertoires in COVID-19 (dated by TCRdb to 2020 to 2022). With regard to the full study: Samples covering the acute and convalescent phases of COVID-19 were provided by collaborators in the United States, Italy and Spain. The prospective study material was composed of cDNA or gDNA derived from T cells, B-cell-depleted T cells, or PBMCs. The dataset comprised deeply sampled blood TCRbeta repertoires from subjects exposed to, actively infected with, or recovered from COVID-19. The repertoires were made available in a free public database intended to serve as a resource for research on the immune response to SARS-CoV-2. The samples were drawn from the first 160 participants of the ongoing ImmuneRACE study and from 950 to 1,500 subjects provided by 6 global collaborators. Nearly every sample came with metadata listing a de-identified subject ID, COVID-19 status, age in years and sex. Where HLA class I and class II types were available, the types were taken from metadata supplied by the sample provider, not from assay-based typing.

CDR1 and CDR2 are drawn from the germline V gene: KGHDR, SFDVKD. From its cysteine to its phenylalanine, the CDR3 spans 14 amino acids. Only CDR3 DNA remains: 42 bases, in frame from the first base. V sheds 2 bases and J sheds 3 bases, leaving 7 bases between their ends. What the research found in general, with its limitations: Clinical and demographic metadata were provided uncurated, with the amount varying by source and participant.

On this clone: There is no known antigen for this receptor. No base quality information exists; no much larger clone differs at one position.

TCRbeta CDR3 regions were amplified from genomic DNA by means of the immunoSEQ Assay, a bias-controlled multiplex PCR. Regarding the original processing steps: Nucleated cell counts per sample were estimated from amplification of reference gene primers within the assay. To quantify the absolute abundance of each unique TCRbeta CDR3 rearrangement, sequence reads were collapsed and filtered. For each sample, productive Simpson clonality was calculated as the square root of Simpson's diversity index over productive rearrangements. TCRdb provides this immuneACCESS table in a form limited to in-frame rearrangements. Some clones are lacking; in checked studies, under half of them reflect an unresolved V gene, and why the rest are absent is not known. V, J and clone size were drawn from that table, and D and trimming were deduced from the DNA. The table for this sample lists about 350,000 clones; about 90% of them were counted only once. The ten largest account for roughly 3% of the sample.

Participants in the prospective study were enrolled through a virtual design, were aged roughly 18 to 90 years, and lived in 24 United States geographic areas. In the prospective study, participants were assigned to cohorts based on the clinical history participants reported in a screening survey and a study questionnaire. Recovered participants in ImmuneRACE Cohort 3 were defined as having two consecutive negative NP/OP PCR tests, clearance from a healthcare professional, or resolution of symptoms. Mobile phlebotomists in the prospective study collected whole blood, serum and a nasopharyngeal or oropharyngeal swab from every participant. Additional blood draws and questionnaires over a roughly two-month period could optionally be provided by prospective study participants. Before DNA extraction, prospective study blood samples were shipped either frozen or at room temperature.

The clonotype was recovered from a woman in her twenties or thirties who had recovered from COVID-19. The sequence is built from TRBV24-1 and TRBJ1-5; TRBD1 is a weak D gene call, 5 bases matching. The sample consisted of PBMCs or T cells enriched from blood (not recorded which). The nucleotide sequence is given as TGTGCCACCAGTGATTACAGGACCAATCAGCCCCAGCATTTT. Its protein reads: CATSDYRTNQPQHF.